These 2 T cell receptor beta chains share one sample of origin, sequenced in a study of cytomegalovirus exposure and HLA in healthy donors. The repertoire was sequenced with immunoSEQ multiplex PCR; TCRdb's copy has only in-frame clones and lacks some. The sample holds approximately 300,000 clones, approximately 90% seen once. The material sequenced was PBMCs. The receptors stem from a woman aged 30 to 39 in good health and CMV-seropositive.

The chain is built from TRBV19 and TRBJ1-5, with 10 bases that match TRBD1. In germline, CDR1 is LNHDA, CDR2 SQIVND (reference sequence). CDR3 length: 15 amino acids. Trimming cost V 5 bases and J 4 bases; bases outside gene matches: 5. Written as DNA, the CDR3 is TGTGCCAGTAGTGATGACAGGGGGCCGAATCAGCCCCAGCATTTT. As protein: CASSDDRGPNQPQHF.

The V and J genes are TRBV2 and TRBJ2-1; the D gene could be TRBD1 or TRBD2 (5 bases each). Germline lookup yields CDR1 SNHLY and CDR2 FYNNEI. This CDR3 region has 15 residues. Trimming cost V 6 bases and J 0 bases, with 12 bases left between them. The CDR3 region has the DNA TGTGCCAGCAGGGGGGAACTGATCTCCTACAATGAGCAGTTCTTC. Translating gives CASRGELISYNEQFF.